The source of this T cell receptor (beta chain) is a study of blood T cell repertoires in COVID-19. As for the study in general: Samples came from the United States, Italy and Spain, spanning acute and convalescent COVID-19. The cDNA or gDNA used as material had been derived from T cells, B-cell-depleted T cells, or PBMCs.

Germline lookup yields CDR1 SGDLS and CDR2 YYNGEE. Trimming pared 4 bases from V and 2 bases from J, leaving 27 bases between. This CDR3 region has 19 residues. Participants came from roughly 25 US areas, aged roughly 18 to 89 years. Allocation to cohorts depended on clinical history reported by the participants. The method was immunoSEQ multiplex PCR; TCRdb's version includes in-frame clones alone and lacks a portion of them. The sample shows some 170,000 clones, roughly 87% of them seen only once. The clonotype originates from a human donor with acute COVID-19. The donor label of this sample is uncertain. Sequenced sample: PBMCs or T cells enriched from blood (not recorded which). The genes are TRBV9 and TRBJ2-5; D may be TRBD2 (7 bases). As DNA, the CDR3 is TGTGCCAGCAGCCCCTCCATAACTGAATGGGCGGGGGCTCAAGAGACCCAGTACTTC. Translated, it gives CASSPSITEWAGAQETQYF.